Following are 25 T cell receptor beta chains from one sample sequenced in a study of blood T cells in healthy people across ages. Primed by a sample-barcoded 5' primer and a J-beta primer mix, a second PCR proceeded for about 6 to 11 cycles. In TCRdb, the 5' RACE reads were re-called with MiXCR into one record per CDR3 protein. The sample gives around 1,000,000 distinct CDR3 sequences, around 27% of which show up once; around 0.75% is in the top ten. These same records also appear under a second study, on T cells of mothers and their children.

The sequencing sample was made of blood. The origin of the receptors is a girl aged 2 to 9 in good health.

This sequence joins TRBV6-5 and TRBJ2-3; 8 positions agree with TRBD2. The CDR3 totals 15 residues. V was pared by 4 bases and J by 5 bases, with 8 bases of the junction left unmatched. The germline CDR1 and CDR2 sequences are MNHEY and SVGAGI. The CDR3 reads CASSLTSAGGDTQYF. CDR3 DNA: TGTGCCAGCAGTTTGACTAGCGCGGGGGGAGATACGCAGTATTTT.

This clonotype came up once. The J gene is TRBJ2-3, the V gene TRBV20-1, with D unclear. Germline-derived CDR1 and CDR2 are DFQATT and SNEGSKA (reference sequence). V dropped 0 bases and J dropped 1 base, with 11 bases sitting between them. The CDR3 is 15 residues long. CDR3 DNA sequence: TGCAGTGCTAGAGACAGAAGGGCTGGCACAGATACGCAGTATTTT. It yields the protein CSARDRRAGTDTQYF.

The chain uses TRBV28 and TRBJ2-7; D is perhaps TRBD1 (6 bases). This CDR3 comprises 13 residues. Trimming left V 9 bases short and J 2 bases short, with 14 bases between. Germline CDR1 MDHEN, CDR2 SYDVKM. In nucleotides, the CDR3 is TGTGCCAGTATTAGTCGGGACACCTACGAGCAGTACTTC. Translation: CASISRDTYEQYF.

A few counts support this clonotype. The chain has TRBV24-1 and TRBJ2-1; TRBD1 might be the D (5 bases). With 3 bases removed from V and 0 bases from J, the gap between germline ends came to 8 bases. Germline CDR1 is KGHDR and CDR2 is SFDVKD. The CDR3 length is 15 residues. The CDR3 protein is CATSDMTDSYNEQFF. The DNA for the CDR3 is TGTGCCACCAGTGATATGACAGACTCCTACAATGAGCAGTTCTTC.

This clonotype has a handful of counts. The J gene is TRBJ2-2, the V gene TRBV11-2; 7 positions match TRBD1. The CDR3 is made up of 14 amino acids. Germline-derived CDR1 and CDR2 are SGHAT and FQNNGV. V gave up 8 bases and J gave up 2 bases; unmatched junction bases: 5. This chain's CDR3 is CASPYRGNTGELFF. The CDR3 region has the DNA TGTGCCAGCCCTTACAGGGGAAACACCGGGGAGCTGTTTTTT.

This clonotype showed up just a few times. The chain joins TRBV5-1 to TRBJ2-7, with D possibly being TRBD1 (6 bases). The V gene's germline CDR1 is SGHRS and CDR2 YFSETQ. The ends were cut back, 1 base at V and 2 bases at J, with 10 bases in the middle. The CDR3 has 14 amino acids. The CDR3 loop is CASSLQQGAYEQYF. DNA for the CDR3: TGCGCCAGCAGCTTGCAACAGGGCGCCTACGAGCAGTACTTC.

This rearrangement joins TRBV7-9 to TRBJ1-2; 8 nucleotides line up with TRBD1. Trimming removed 5 bases from V and 9 bases from J; junction bases left unmatched: 8. The CDR3 runs 13 residues. In germline, CDR1 is SEHNR, CDR2 FQNEAQ (reference sequence). The CDR3 nucleotides read TGTGCCAGCAGCCCAGGGACAGGAGGCAGCTACACCTTC. It yields the protein CASSPGTGGSYTF.

This clonotype was recorded a few times. The J gene is TRBJ1-1, the V gene TRBV9; 7 nucleotides match TRBD1. The V gene end was trimmed by 4 bases and the J gene end by 3 bases; junction bases not matched to a gene: 9. The CDR3 contains 15 residues. Germline V gives CDR1 SGDLS, CDR2 YYNGEE. CDR3 coding DNA: TGTGCCAGCAGCCCCTCCTCCGGGACAGACACTGAAGCTTTCTTT. Translated, it gives CASSPSSGTDTEAFF. Combining the CDR3 with reference TRBV9 and TRBJ1-1 gives the whole variable domain DSGVTQTPKHLITATGQRVTLRCSPRSGDLSVYWYQQSLDQGLQFLIQYYNGEERAKGNILERFSAQQFPDLHSELNLSSLELGDSALYFCASSPSSGTDTEAFFGQGTRLTVV.

The chain combines TRBV9 with TRBJ2-2, with 8 positions matching TRBD2. Germline CDR1 SGDLS, CDR2 YYNGEE. CDR3 length: 16 residues. V shed 0 bases, J shed 3 bases, and the junction held 4 bases outside the gene matches. The CDR3 sequence: CASSVGPAGDTGELFF. CDR3 nucleotide sequence: TGTGCCAGCAGCGTAGGGCCAGCGGGAGACACCGGGGAGCTGTTTTTT.

V is TRBV4-1 and J is TRBJ2-7; D gene uncertain. With 0 bases removed from V and 1 base from J, the gap between germline ends came to 10 bases. CDR1 and CDR2 (germline): MGHRA, YSYEKL. The CDR3 length is 15 residues. CDR3 protein: CASSQERRASYEQYF. The CDR3 region has the DNA TGCGCCAGCAGCCAAGAACGACGAGCGTCCTACGAGCAGTACTTC.

The chain uses TRBV5-1 and TRBJ2-6; 9 positions match TRBD1. CDR3 size: 16 residues. After removal of 4 bases from V and 4 bases from J, the junction contained 6 bases not matched to a gene. In germline, CDR1 is SGHRS, CDR2 YFSETQ. CDR3 in amino acids: CASSAGQGPGANVLTF. The DNA of the CDR3 is TGCGCCAGCAGCGCCGGACAGGGGCCCGGGGCCAACGTCCTGACTTTC.

V is TRBV3-1 and J is TRBJ2-3; 10 bases fit TRBD2. The CDR3 contains 17 residues. CDR1 is LGHDT, CDR2 YNNKEL, per germline (reference sequence). The trim removed 4 bases at V and 5 bases at J, leaving 12 bases unmatched. Written as DNA, the CDR3 is TGTGCCAGCAGCCCCAGCGGGGGGGATATTAAAGGAGATACGCAGTATTTT. It yields the protein CASSPSGGDIKGDTQYF.

This sequence joins TRBV14 and TRBJ1-2, with TRBD1 matching 7 bases. V was clipped by 3 bases and J by 4 bases; unmatched bases: 5. The CDR3 is made up of 14 amino acids. Per the germline V gene, CDR1 is SGHDN and CDR2 is FVKESK. CDR3 region: CASSQTGTAYGYTF. CDR3 DNA sequence: TGTGCCAGCAGCCAGACCGGGACAGCCTATGGCTACACCTTC.

The V gene is TRBV24-1, the J gene TRBJ2-5; no firm D call. The germline V gene encodes CDR1 KGHDR and CDR2 SFDVKD. CDR3 size: 14 residues. V was cut by 0 bases and J by 2 bases, with 6 bases left in between. This chain's CDR3 is CATSDLAQQETQYF. CDR3 bases: TGTGCCACCAGTGATTTGGCCCAACAAGAGACCCAGTACTTC.

This clonotype was picked up a small number of times. The chain uses TRBV12-3 or TRBV12-4 and TRBJ2-5; 10 bases align to TRBD1. The J call could be wrong; TRBJ2-7 is a better fit for the DNA end. This CDR3 comprises 14 residues. Written as DNA, the CDR3 is TGTGCCAGCAGTTTACTGGGGACAGGGGACGAGCAGTACTTC. It specifies CASSLLGTGDEQYF.

The chain employs TRBV7-2 and TRBJ2-1; D is uncertain. Germline lookup yields CDR1 SGHTA and CDR2 FQGNSA. The germline V and J ends were trimmed by 5 bases and 8 bases, with 25 bases remaining between them. The CDR3 totals 17 residues. CDR3 bases: TGTGCCAGCAGCCCATGGGTAGTTCAACTGTTTCGGGATGAGCAGTTCTTC. Amino acid sequence: CASSPWVVQLFRDEQFF.

In this sample, this clonotype turned up a few times. The chain carries TRBV7-9 and TRBJ1-3; 7 positions agree with TRBD1. The CDR3 is 15 amino acids. Germline CDR1 reads SEHNR; CDR2 reads FQNEAQ (reference sequence). Losses at the gene ends were 5 bases for V and 8 bases for J; bases not matched to a gene: 12. The CDR3 spells CASSEGQLAGDTIYF. In DNA form, the CDR3 reads TGTGCCAGCAGCGAGGGACAGCTCGCGGGGGACACCATATATTTT.

Only a few counts were recorded for this clonotype. The chain employs TRBV7-2 and TRBJ2-5; D uncertain. The CDR3 is 16 residues long. Trimming left V 5 bases short and J 1 base short, with 17 bases between. Germline CDR1 and CDR2: SGHTA and FQGNSA. The DNA of the CDR3 is TGTGCCAGCAGCCCAGAATGGGCAGCCAGCCAAGAGACCCAGTACTTC. Protein product: CASSPEWAASQETQYF.

This clonotype has ten or more counts. V is TRBV12-3 or TRBV12-4 and J is TRBJ2-5, with 10 bases aligning to TRBD2. V was pared by 8 bases and J by 5 bases, with 8 bases of the junction left unmatched. CDR3 size: 14 residues. The CDR3 is CASHLAGERETQYF. DNA of the CDR3: TGTGCCAGCCATCTAGCGGGAGAACGTGAGACCCAGTACTTC.

The chain carries TRBV6-2 or TRBV6-3 and TRBJ1-2; D remains unclear. The ends were cut back, 0 bases at V and 13 bases at J, with 18 bases in the middle. The CDR3 totals 14 residues. Germline V CDR1 and CDR2: MNHEY, SVGEGT. In DNA, the CDR3 is TGTGCCAGCAGTTACTCTGGATCGTGGGAGATCTCCACCTTC. It specifies CASSYSGSWEISTF.

This clonotype has just a few counts. V and J are TRBV7-2 and TRBJ1-2, with D hard to call. This CDR3 is 14 amino acids long. Trimming shortened V by 1 base and J by 8 bases, and 14 bases separated the two germline ends. Looked up from germline, CDR1 is SGHTA and CDR2 is FQGNSA. The DNA for the CDR3 is TGTGCCAGCAGCTTAGTCGAACTGGGCCGGGGCTACACCTTC. Its translation is CASSLVELGRGYTF. Drawing the rest from reference TRBV7-2 and TRBJ1-2, the complete variable domain is GAGVSQSPSNKVTEKGKDVELRCDPISGHTALYWYRQSLGQGLEFLIYFQGNSAPDKSGLPSDRFSAERTGGSVSTLTIQRTQQEDSAVYLCASSLVELGRGYTFGSGTRLTVV.

The J gene is TRBJ2-7, the V gene TRBV28; a weak D match, TRBD1 (6 bases). The CDR3 totals 13 residues. Germline CDR1 MDHEN, CDR2 SYDVKM. V lost 10 bases and J 2 bases, leaving 15 bases between the germline ends. For the CDR3, the DNA is TGTGCCACCGGACGCCGGGACACCTACGAGCAGTACTTC. Translating gives CATGRRDTYEQYF.

This clonotype showed up just a few times. The gene calls are TRBV19 and TRBJ1-2; D not certain. V lost 8 bases and J lost 6, with 13 bases in between. The CDR3 runs to 12 residues. The germline gives CDR1 LNHDA, CDR2 SQIVND (reference sequence). Here the CDR3 DNA reads TGTGCCAGTGAGGACCCGGAGGATGGCTACACCTTC. Residues: CASEDPEDGYTF. The full variable domain, its missing parts supplied by reference TRBV19 and TRBJ1-2, is DGGITQSPKYLFRKEGQNVTLSCEQNLNHDAMYWYRQDPGQGLRLIYYSQIVNDFQKGDIAEGYSVSREKKESFPLTVTSAQKNPTAFYLCASEDPEDGYTFGSGTRLTVV.

V gene TRBV28 combines with J gene TRBJ2-4; TRBD1 agrees at 8 bases. Germline CDR1 MDHEN, CDR2 SYDVKM. The J segment lost 7 bases and the V segment lost 3 bases, leaving 11 bases of the junction unmatched. The CDR3 has 16 residues. The CDR3 spells CASSLPQTGAKNIQYF. In DNA, the CDR3 is TGTGCCAGCAGTTTGCCACAGACAGGGGCAAAGAACATTCAGTACTTC.

The gene calls are TRBV28 and TRBJ2-7; D perhaps matches TRBD2 (6 bases). The CDR3 runs to 11 residues. V dropped 7 bases and J dropped 3 bases, with 7 bases sitting between them. Germline V gene data show CDR1 as MDHEN and CDR2 as SYDVKM. The CDR3 protein is CASIGGYEQYF. In DNA, the CDR3 is TGTGCCAGCATCGGGGGCTACGAGCAGTACTTC.